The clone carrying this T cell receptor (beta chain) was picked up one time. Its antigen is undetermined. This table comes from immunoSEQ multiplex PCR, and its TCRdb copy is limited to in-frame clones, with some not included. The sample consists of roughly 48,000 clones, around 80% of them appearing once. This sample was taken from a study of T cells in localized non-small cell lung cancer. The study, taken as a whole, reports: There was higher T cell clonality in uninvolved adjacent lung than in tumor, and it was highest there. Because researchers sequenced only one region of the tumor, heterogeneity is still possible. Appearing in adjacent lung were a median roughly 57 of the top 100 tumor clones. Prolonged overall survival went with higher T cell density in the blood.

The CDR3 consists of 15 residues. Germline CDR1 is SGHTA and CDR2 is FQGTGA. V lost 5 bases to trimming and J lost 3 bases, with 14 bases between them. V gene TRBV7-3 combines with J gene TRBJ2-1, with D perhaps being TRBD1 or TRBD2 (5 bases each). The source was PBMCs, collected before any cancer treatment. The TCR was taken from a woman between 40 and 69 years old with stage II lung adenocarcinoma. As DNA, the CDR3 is TGTGCCAGCAGCCCATCTAGCACAGGCTACAATGAGCAGTTCTTC. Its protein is CASSPSSTGYNEQFF.